Given below is one T cell receptor (beta chain) in context. Its antigen remains unidentified. This record comes from a study of cytomegalovirus exposure and HLA in healthy donors. Study-level results: Apart from CMV serostatus, no immune exposure information was available.

The ends were cut back, 5 bases at V and 4 bases at J, with 8 bases in the middle. The germline CDR1 and CDR2 sequences are MNHEY and SMNVEV (reference sequence). There are 13 residues in the CDR3. PCR primers comprised 60 Vbeta and 13 Jbeta primers. Measured with immunoSEQ multiplex PCR; TCRdb has only the in-frame clones, and not every one. Among around 120,000 clones listed, about 84% were seen once. The receptor was derived from a boy aged 5-17 years in good health and CMV-seronegative. V gene TRBV27 combines with J gene TRBJ2-2; D remains ambiguous. What was sequenced was PBMCs. The CDR3 coding sequence is TGTGCCAGCAGTATCTCCGTCACCGGGGAGCTGTTTTTT. Translating it yields CASSISVTGELFF.